This passage covers 14 T cell receptor beta chains from one sample sequenced in a study of blood T cell repertoires in COVID-19. Sequencing used immunoSEQ multiplex PCR; TCRdb keeps in-frame clones, though not all of them. The table has fewer than 650,000 clones, roughly 91% seen once. The sample taken for sequencing was peripheral blood. Receptors were obtained from a woman aged 50 to 65 with COVID-19, enrolled during active disease.

The chain carries TRBV19 and TRBJ1-2; D gene unclear. V shed 1 base and J shed 4 bases, with 4 bases lying between them. The length of the CDR3 is 12 residues. CDR1 is LNHDA, CDR2 SQIVND, per germline (reference sequence). DNA of the CDR3: TGTGCCAGTAGTATAGTCGGCTATGGCTACACCTTC. The encoded protein is CASSIVGYGYTF.

The chain uses TRBV2 and TRBJ2-7; D perhaps matches TRBD1 (6 bases). The CDR3 runs to 16 residues. Germline CDR1 is SNHLY and CDR2 is FYNNEI. V lost 6 bases, J lost 6 bases, and 24 bases lay in between. CDR3: CASSPRQVGPQGEQYF. CDR3 in DNA: TGTGCCAGCAGCCCGAGACAGGTTGGCCCTCAGGGCGAGCAGTACTTC.

The chain employs TRBV5-5 and TRBJ2-1, with TRBD2 matching 7 bases. The junction had 8 bases not matched to a gene; V was cut back by 4 bases and J by 1 base. CDR1 is SGHKS, CDR2 YYEKEE, per germline (reference sequence). The CDR3 is made up of 16 amino acids. DNA for the CDR3: TGTGCCAGCAGCCTCAAAGGCGGGGGTTCCTACAATGAGCAGTTCTTC. It encodes CASSLKGGGSYNEQFF.

This clone was seen once. The chain uses TRBV6-6 and TRBJ1-5; D not resolved. Germline-derived CDR1 and CDR2 are MNHNY and SVGAGI (reference sequence). The CDR3 is made up of 13 amino acids. The V and J ends lost 1 base and 3 bases respectively, with 4 bases between them. CDR3 sequence reads: CASSYYNNQPQHF. The CDR3 DNA reads TGTGCCAGCAGTTACTACAACAATCAGCCCCAGCATTTT.

The chain combines TRBV6-6 with TRBJ1-2; maybe TRBD1 (6 bases). Per germline, CDR1 MNHNY and CDR2 SVGAGI (reference sequence). The CDR3 has 13 amino acids. Deletions cut 5 bases from V and 3 bases from J, with 10 bases between. In nucleotides, the CDR3 is TGTGCCAGCAGTAGGGGGAGGGACTATGGCTACACCTTC. It codes for CASSRGRDYGYTF.

The chain has TRBV4-1 and TRBJ2-7; TRBD2 aligns across 8 bases. V lost 3 bases, J lost 3 bases, and 4 bases stayed unmatched. CDR3 length: 14 residues. The germline V gene encodes CDR1 MGHRA and CDR2 YSYEKL. The chain's CDR3 is CASSHTGGVYEQYF. DNA for the CDR3: TGCGCCAGCAGCCATACGGGGGGGGTCTACGAGCAGTACTTC.

V gene TRBV12-5 combines with J gene TRBJ2-3; maybe TRBD1 (5 bases). CDR1 is LGHNT, CDR2 FRNRAP, per germline. Trimming took off 0 bases at V and 2 bases at J, with 6 bases between the two ends. This CDR3 region has 14 residues. CDR3 protein: CASGLVDNTDTQYF. For the CDR3, the DNA is TGTGCTAGTGGTTTGGTGGACAACACAGATACGCAGTATTTT. Filled out from reference TRBV12-5 and TRBJ2-3, the complete variable domain reads DARVTQTPRHKVTEMGQEVTMRCQPILGHNTVFWYRQTMMQGLELLAYFRNRAPLDDSGMPKDRFSAEMPDATLATLKIQPSEPRDSAVYFCASGLVDNTDTQYFGPGTRLTVL.

The chain uses TRBV5-1 and TRBJ2-3, with 13 bases matching TRBD2. J lost 0 bases, V lost 0 bases, and 10 bases had no gene match. The CDR3 has 20 residues. Per germline, CDR1 SGHRS and CDR2 YFSETQ. The DNA of the CDR3 is TGCGCCAGCAGCTTGGCGGGACTAGCGGGGACTTTTTCTAGCACAGATACGCAGTATTTT. Translation: CASSLAGLAGTFSSTDTQYF. Drawing the rest from reference TRBV5-1 and TRBJ2-3, the complete variable domain is KAGVTQTPRYLIKTRGQQVTLSCSPISGHRSVSWYQQTPGQGLQFLFEYFSETQRNKGNFPGRFSGRQFSNSRSEMNVSTLELGDSALYLCASSLAGLAGTFSSTDTQYFGPGTRLTVL.

The genes are TRBV18 and TRBJ1-2; TRBD1 agrees at 9 bases. Germline CDR1 reads KGHSH; CDR2 reads LQKENI. V lost 5 bases, J lost 8 bases, and 3 bases stayed unmatched. The CDR3 is 12 residues long. CDR3 in amino acids: CASSVGQGGYTF. Here the CDR3 DNA reads TGTGCCAGCTCAGTGGGACAGGGCGGCTACACCTTC.

This sequence joins TRBV7-7 and TRBJ2-1; 8 positions match TRBD1. V lost 6 bases to trimming and J lost 9 bases; unmatched junction nucleotides: 7. Germline loops: CDR1 SSHAT, CDR2 FNYEAQ (reference sequence). The CDR3 is 13 amino acids. The CDR3 DNA is TGTGCCAGCAGTTCACAGGGGGTCAGTGAGCAGTTCTTC. It codes for CASSSQGVSEQFF.

This clone was seen just once. CDR3 residues: CASSLEARVGTDTQYF. In DNA, the CDR3 is TGTGCCAGCAGCTTAGAGGCCAGGGTGGGCACAGATACGCAGTATTTT. This chain uses TRBV7-9 with TRBJ2-3; the D gene is possibly TRBD1 (5 bases). The CDR3 spans 16 residues. V was trimmed by 1 base and J by 1 base, leaving 12 bases between them. CDR1 is SEHNR, CDR2 FQNEAQ, per germline (reference sequence).

V gene TRBV5-1 combines with J gene TRBJ2-1; TRBD1 aligns across 8 bases. Germline V gives CDR1 SGHRS, CDR2 YFSETQ. V gave up 6 bases and J gave up 4 bases; unmatched junction bases: 3. This CDR3 is 13 amino acids long. The DNA for the CDR3 is TGCGCCAGCATGGACAGGGTGTACAATGAGCAGTTCTTC. Residues: CASMDRVYNEQFF.

This rearrangement joins TRBV6-1 to TRBJ1-2; the D gene is possibly TRBD1 (5 bases). This CDR3 has 16 amino acids. Trimming removed 0 bases from V and 5 bases from J, with 16 bases in between. Germline CDR1 is MNHNS and CDR2 is SASEGT. This CDR3 reads CASSEAQGSTPYGYTF. The CDR3 region has the DNA TGTGCCAGCAGTGAAGCGCAGGGCAGCACTCCTTATGGCTACACCTTC.

The V gene is TRBV6-5, the J gene TRBJ1-4; D is possibly TRBD1 (6 bases). Germline-derived CDR1 and CDR2 are MNHEY and SVGAGI. Trimming pared 2 bases from V and 4 bases from J, leaving 11 bases between. The CDR3 is made up of 15 amino acids. CDR3 sequence: CASSYGGGLNEKLFF. The CDR3 bases are TGTGCCAGCAGTTACGGGGGGGGCCTTAATGAAAAACTGTTTTTT.